Each of the 3 T cell receptor beta chains below was sequenced from the same sample in a study of cytomegalovirus exposure and HLA in healthy donors (dated by TCRdb to about 2017). Library preparation was by the immunoSEQ multiplex PCR assay. The multiplex PCR relied on a mix of 60 forward primers for TCR Vbeta segments and 13 reverse primers for TCR Jbeta segments. TCRdb limited this immuneACCESS table to in-frame rearrangements with V and J called. A share of clones is missing; checked studies link under half to unresolved V genes, and the rest is unexplained. Present in this sample are roughly 89,000 clones, 75% to 85% of which were seen just once. Around 2% of the sample is held by the ten biggest clonotypes. Sequencing was done on a sample of PBMCs. These TCRs come from a man between 18 and 29 years old in good health and CMV-seronegative.

The chain recombines TRBV5-4 with TRBJ2-5; 10 nucleotides match TRBD1. The J call may be wrong; the DNA end is better matched by TRBJ2-7. There are 17 residues in the CDR3. In germline, CDR1 is SGHNT, CDR2 YYREEE (reference sequence). CDR3 sequence (DNA): TGTGCCAGCAGCTTGGGCCCTCCGGGACAGGGGTCCTACGAGCAGTACTTC. Its protein product is CASSLGPPGQGSYEQYF.

The chain employs TRBV25-1 and TRBJ1-3; D is uncertain. Germline values: CDR1 MGHDK, CDR2 SYGVNS. Trimming left V 3 bases short and J 4 bases short, with 4 bases between. The CDR3 is 12 amino acids. The CDR3 here is CASSDRGNTIYF. The CDR3, as DNA: TGTGCCAGCAGTGACAGGGGAAACACCATATATTTT. Full variable domain (rest looked up from reference TRBV25-1 and TRBJ1-3): EADIYQTPRYLVIGTGKKITLECSQTMGHDKMYWYQQDPGMELHLIHYSYGVNSTEKGDLSSESTVSRIRTEHFPLTLESARPSHTSQYLCASSDRGNTIYFGEGSWLTVV.

This chain connects TRBV7-6 to TRBJ2-1; 7 bases map to TRBD2. V gave up 4 bases and J gave up 0 bases; unmatched junction bases: 3. There are 15 residues in the CDR3. Per the germline V gene, CDR1 is SGHVS and CDR2 is FNYEAQ. DNA for the CDR3: TGTGCCAGCAGCTCCGGGGGGAGCTCCTACAATGAGCAGTTCTTC. Translated: CASSSGGSSYNEQFF.